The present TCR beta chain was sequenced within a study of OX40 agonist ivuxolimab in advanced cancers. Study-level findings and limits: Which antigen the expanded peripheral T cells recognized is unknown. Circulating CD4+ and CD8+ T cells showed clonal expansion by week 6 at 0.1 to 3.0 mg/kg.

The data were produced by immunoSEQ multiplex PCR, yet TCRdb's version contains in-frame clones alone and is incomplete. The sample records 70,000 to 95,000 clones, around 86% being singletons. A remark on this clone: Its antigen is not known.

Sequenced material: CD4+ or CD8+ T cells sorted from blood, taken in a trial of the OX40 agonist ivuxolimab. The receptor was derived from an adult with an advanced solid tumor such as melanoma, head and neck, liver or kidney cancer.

This CDR3 reads CASSKLTGQSPLHF. CDR3 nucleotide sequence: TGTGCCAGTAGTAAGTTGACAGGGCAGTCACCCCTCCACTTT. The chain recombines TRBV19 with TRBJ1-6; TRBD1 agrees at 7 bases. The CDR3 runs 14 residues. V shed 4 bases, J shed 10 bases, and the junction held 7 bases outside the gene matches. Germline-derived CDR1 and CDR2 are LNHDA and SQIVND (reference sequence).